The T cell receptor (beta chain) under discussion was sequenced for a study of blood T cell repertoires in COVID-19. For the study at large: Acute-phase and convalescent COVID-19 samples originated in the United States, Italy and Spain. T cells, B-cell-depleted T cells, or PBMCs provided the cDNA or gDNA that served as material.

The V and J ends lost 0 bases and 11 bases, in that order; junction bases with no gene match: 12. The CDR3 runs 15 residues. Germline V CDR1 and CDR2: SGHTA, FQGNSA. Libraries were prepared by immunoSEQ multiplex PCR; TCRdb keeps only in-frame clonotypes and omits some of them. In the table there are some 250,000 clones, around nine tenths of which are singletons. Assignment of participants to cohorts was predicated upon participant-reported clinical history. The sample taken for sequencing was PBMCs or T cells enriched from blood (not recorded which). The receptor was derived from a middle-aged man who had recovered from COVID-19. The chain links TRBV7-2 to TRBJ1-1; 7 nucleotides line up with TRBD1. The CDR3 region has the DNA TGTGCCAGCAGCTTAGCGATTTCGAGACAGGGTTACGCTTTCTTT. The encoded protein is CASSLAISRQGYAFF.